These 25 T cell receptor beta chains were all obtained from the same sample, sequenced in a study of OX40 agonist ivuxolimab in advanced cancers. Clones were sequenced by immunoSEQ multiplex PCR, and TCRdb holds only the in-frame ones, with some missing. The table lists 45,000 to 70,000 clones, about 86% of them singletons. Material: CD4+ or CD8+ T cells sorted from blood, obtained in a trial of the OX40 agonist ivuxolimab. Receptors were obtained from an adult with an advanced solid tumor such as melanoma, head and neck, liver or kidney cancer.

In regard to this clone: One junction end disagrees with the germline gene, perhaps due to a read error. The rearrangement uses TRBV18 and TRBJ2-5, with TRBD1 matching 7 bases. The CDR3 spans 13 residues. CDR1 KGHSH and CDR2 LQKENI come from the germline V gene. In DNA form, the CDR3 reads TGTGCCAGCTCACGGGACAGCCCCCCTAGTCCCGACTTC. This codes for CASSRDSPPSPDF.

The count of this clone is one. The V call is TRBV9, the J call TRBJ2-3; no definite D call. Germline CDR1 is SGDLS and CDR2 is YYNGEE. The CDR3 loop spans 15 amino acids. The V and J ends lost 2 bases and 0 bases respectively, with 10 bases between them. CDR3: CASSVDRLSTDTQYF. In DNA, the CDR3 is TGTGCCAGCAGCGTGGACCGTCTAAGCACAGATACGCAGTATTTT.

The chain links TRBV18 to TRBJ1-4; D call uncertain. This CDR3 region has 13 residues. Germline V lookup: CDR1 KGHSH, CDR2 LQKENI. Deletions cut 5 bases from V and 4 bases from J, with 8 bases between. The CDR3 DNA follows: TGTGCCAGCTCAGCCGGACTTAATGAAAAACTGTTTTTT. It yields the protein CASSAGLNEKLFF. The whole variable domain, remainder taken from reference TRBV18 and TRBJ1-4, is NAGVMQNPRHLVRRRGQEARLRCSPMKGHSHVYWYRQLPEEGLKFMVYLQKENIIDESGMPKERFSAEFPKEGPSILRIQQVVRGDSAAYFCASSAGLNEKLFFGSGTQLSVL.

This rearrangement joins TRBV9 to TRBJ1-2; D unresolved. With 0 bases removed from V and 3 bases from J, the gap between germline ends came to 9 bases. There are 14 residues in the CDR3. Looked up from germline, CDR1 is SGDLS and CDR2 is YYNGEE. The CDR3 region has the DNA TGTGCCAGCAGCGTAGCAATTGAGGACTATGGCTACACCTTC. Translated, it gives CASSVAIEDYGYTF.

V gene TRBV7-8 combines with J gene TRBJ1-1; 7 bases map to TRBD1. J gave up 7 bases and V 1 base, and 6 bases lay outside the gene matches. This CDR3 has 14 residues. Germline V gene lookup returns CDR1 SGHVS and CDR2 FQNEAQ. This chain's CDR3 is CASSLVGTVLEAFF. Here the CDR3 DNA reads TGTGCCAGCAGCTTAGTAGGGACAGTGCTTGAAGCTTTCTTT. The full variable domain, rest sourced from reference TRBV7-8 and TRBJ1-1, is GAGVSQSPRYKVAKRGQDVALRCDPISGHVSLFWYQQALGQGPEFLTYFQNEAQLDKSGLPSDRFFAERPEGSVSTLKIQRTQQEDSAVYLCASSLVGTVLEAFFGQGTRLTVV.

This clone was counted once. This chain links TRBV2 with TRBJ2-3; TRBD1 is a possible D gene (5 bases). The CDR3 consists of 16 residues. CDR1 SNHLY and CDR2 FYNNEI come from the germline V gene. The V end lost 3 bases, the J end lost 6 bases, and 19 bases lay between the germline ends. CDR3 sequence reads: CASSEGTGTLRDTQYF. In nucleotides, the CDR3 is TGTGCCAGCAGTGAGGGAACAGGAACCCTTCGGGATACGCAGTATTTT.

The V call is TRBV20-1, the J call TRBJ2-7; D is unclear. CDR1 and CDR2 (germline): DFQATT, SNEGSKA (reference sequence). The CDR3 runs to 11 residues. Trimming shortened V by 4 bases and J by 3 bases, and 7 bases separated the two germline ends. For the CDR3, the DNA is TGCAGTGCTATCTGGGGCTACGAGCAGTACTTC. Translating gives CSAIWGYEQYF.

CDR3 sequence: CASSTRQGEKLFF. CDR3 coding DNA: TGTGCCAGCAGCACAAGACAGGGTGAAAAACTGTTTTTT. This sequence joins TRBV7-2 and TRBJ1-4; the match to TRBD1 covers 7 bases. V gave up 5 bases and J gave up 7 bases; unmatched junction bases: 4. The CDR3 extends over 13 amino acids. Germline CDR1 SGHTA, CDR2 FQGNSA.

This clone has just one count. This rearrangement joins TRBV13 to TRBJ2-7; TRBD2 is a possible D gene (6 bases). The V end lost 0 bases, the J end lost 1 base, and 13 bases lay between the germline ends. Germline CDR1 is PRHDT and CDR2 is FYEKMQ (reference sequence). The CDR3 has 16 residues. The CDR3 reads CASSLGGLARSYEQYF. CDR3 in DNA: TGTGCCAGCAGCTTAGGCGGGCTAGCGCGATCCTACGAGCAGTACTTC.

V gene TRBV30 combines with J gene TRBJ2-2; TRBD2 matches at 8 bases. Per germline, CDR1 GTSNPN and CDR2 SVGIG (reference sequence). The J segment lost 6 bases and the V segment lost 2 bases, leaving 2 bases of the junction unmatched. This CDR3 is built from 13 residues. The CDR3 region has the DNA TGTGCCTGGAGTACCGGGGGGGCCGGGGAGCTGTTTTTT. Amino acids: CAWSTGGAGELFF. The whole variable domain, filled in from reference TRBV30 and TRBJ2-2, reads SQTIHQWPATLVQPVGSPLSLECTVEGTSNPNLYWYRQAAGRGLQLLFYSVGIGQISSEVPQNLSASRPQDRQFILSSKKLLLSDSGFYLCAWSTGGAGELFFGEGSRLTVL.

The chain recombines TRBV21-1 with TRBJ1-3. TRBV21-1 is marked as a pseudogene. The CDR3 is 16 residues long. The CDR3 region has the DNA TGTGCCAGCATCCCCGCCAGGCCTCGGGGAGGAAACACCATATATTTT. This gives the protein CASIPARPRGGNTIYF.

This sequence joins TRBV7-2 and TRBJ1-3; D call uncertain. V was shortened by 1 base and J by 0 bases, with 10 bases between the two germline ends. The germline CDR1 and CDR2 sequences are SGHTA and FQGNSA. This CDR3 region has 16 residues. The CDR3 loop is CASSLGGARSGNTIYF. CDR3 bases: TGTGCCAGCAGCTTAGGTGGCGCCCGCTCTGGAAACACCATATATTTT.

This chain uses TRBV21-1 with TRBJ1-5. TRBV21-1 has pseudogene status. CDR3 size: 10 residues. CDR3 bases: TGTGCCAGCAGCAATCAGCCCCAGCATTTT. Translated: CASSNQPQHF.

The chain uses TRBV5-1 and TRBJ2-1; 7 bases map to TRBD1. Trimming took 5 bases from V and 8 from J; bases not matched to a gene: 10. CDR3 length: 14 residues. Germline V gives CDR1 SGHRS, CDR2 YFSETQ. The CDR3: CASSPPTGLHEQFF. CDR3 nucleotide sequence: TGCGCCAGCAGTCCTCCGACAGGGTTGCATGAGCAGTTCTTC.

V and J are TRBV7-2 and TRBJ1-5, with unresolved D. Trimming pared 2 bases from V and 9 bases from J, leaving 14 bases between. Germline CDR1 reads SGHTA; CDR2 reads FQGNSA. CDR3 length equals 14 residues. The CDR3 DNA reads TGTGCCAGCAGCTTAAGCCCCGGGGTGGGGCCCCAGCATTTT. Translated, it gives CASSLSPGVGPQHF. The full variable domain, completed using reference TRBV7-2 and TRBJ1-5, is GAGVSQSPSNKVTEKGKDVELRCDPISGHTALYWYRQSLGQGLEFLIYFQGNSAPDKSGLPSDRFSAERTGGSVSTLTIQRTQQEDSAVYLCASSLSPGVGPQHFGDGTRLSIL.

This chain links TRBV27 with TRBJ1-2; D remains ambiguous. Germline V lookup: CDR1 MNHEY, CDR2 SMNVEV (reference sequence). The CDR3 sequence is 13 residues long. Deletions cut 6 bases from V and 2 bases from J, with 10 bases between. CDR3 DNA sequence: TGTGCCAGCAGGGGCTGGGAGAACTATGGCTACACCTTC. It codes for CASRGWENYGYTF.

The chain employs TRBV21-1 and TRBJ2-7; TRBD2, as called in the table, went unchecked against the DNA. TRBV21-1 is an annotated pseudogene. The CDR3 extends over 15 amino acids. This chain's CDR3 is CASSKRSGGGHEQYF. CDR3 DNA: TGTGCCAGCAGCAAGAGGAGCGGGGGCGGCCACGAGCAGTACTTC.

The rearrangement links TRBV27 to TRBJ2-7, with 11 nucleotides matching TRBD1. CDR1 is MNHEY, CDR2 SMNVEV, per germline (reference sequence). The CDR3 is 15 amino acids. With V trimmed by 3 bases and J by 5 bases, 6 bases remained unmatched. The DNA for the CDR3 is TGTGCCAGCAGTTTTAGGGGACAGGGGGTCCACGAGCAGTACTTC. Encoded protein: CASSFRGQGVHEQYF.

The chain uses TRBV5-1 and TRBJ2-7; 9 bases map to TRBD1. J gave up 4 bases and V 4 bases, and 6 bases lay outside the gene matches. Looked up from germline, CDR1 is SGHRS and CDR2 is YFSETQ. This CDR3 has 14 amino acids. The CDR3 is CASSPDGQGYEQYF. The CDR3 DNA sequence: TGCGCCAGCAGCCCCGACGGACAGGGGTACGAGCAGTACTTC. Drawing the rest from reference TRBV5-1 and TRBJ2-7, the complete variable domain is KAGVTQTPRYLIKTRGQQVTLSCSPISGHRSVSWYQQTPGQGLQFLFEYFSETQRNKGNFPGRFSGRQFSNSRSEMNVSTLELGDSALYLCASSPDGQGYEQYFGPGTRLTVT.

This clone was counted a single time. The rearrangement uses TRBV4-1 and TRBJ2-7, with a tentative D call TRBD1 (6 bases). The V gene lost 4 bases and the J gene lost 0 bases, with 13 bases spanning the gap. Germline CDR1 MGHRA, CDR2 YSYEKL. The CDR3 contains 15 residues. The CDR3 is CASSRGQGPSYEQYF. Written as DNA, the CDR3 is TGCGCCAGCAGCCGGGGGCAGGGGCCCTCCTACGAGCAGTACTTC.

V usage is TRBV29-1 and J usage is TRBJ2-7; TRBD1 agrees at 7 bases. The germline gives CDR1 SQVTM, CDR2 ANQGSEA. Trimming took 6 bases from V and 0 from J; bases not matched to a gene: 8. The CDR3 runs 14 residues. CDR3 in amino acids: CSVEIQGSSYEQYF. In DNA, the CDR3 is TGCAGCGTGGAGATACAGGGGAGCTCCTACGAGCAGTACTTC.

The chain uses TRBV6-1 and TRBJ1-1; no firm D call. This CDR3 contains 12 residues. Deletions cut 10 bases from V and 1 base from J, with 10 bases between. Germline CDR1 reads MNHNS; CDR2 reads SASEGT. CDR3 protein: CAMGLGNTEAFF. The CDR3 nucleotides are TGTGCCATGGGCCTCGGGAACACTGAAGCTTTCTTT.

This chain joins TRBV6-1 and TRBJ1-4; 12 nucleotides align to TRBD1. Looked up from germline, CDR1 is MNHNS and CDR2 is SASEGT. The CDR3 is 15 residues long. The ends lost 6 bases at V and 5 bases at J; junction bases unmatched: 4. CDR3 coding DNA: TGTGCCAGCAGGGCCGGGACAGGGGGCAATGAAAAACTGTTTTTT. Protein product: CASRAGTGGNEKLFF.

The CDR3 sequence is CASSLGTGETQYF. The CDR3 DNA sequence: TGCGCCAGCAGCTTGGGAACGGGGGAGACCCAGTACTTC. V is TRBV5-1 and J is TRBJ2-5, with D perhaps TRBD2 (5 bases). The CDR3 has 13 residues. Germline CDR1 reads SGHRS; CDR2 reads YFSETQ. Trimming stripped 0 bases from V and 5 bases from J, with 8 bases between.

The chain uses TRBV5-1 and TRBJ2-1; TRBD1 aligns across 8 bases. The germline V gene encodes CDR1 SGHRS and CDR2 YFSETQ. The trim removed 0 bases at V and 6 bases at J, leaving 8 bases unmatched. CDR3 length: 16 residues. Here the CDR3 DNA reads TGCGCCAGCAGCTTGGCCCGGGACAGGTCTAGCAATGAGCAGTTCTTC. Translated: CASSLARDRSSNEQFF.